This T cell receptor beta chain was captured by sequencing in a study of PD-1 blockade in mismatch repair-deficient tumors. Background on the study: All were previously treated, progressing patients with eleven to twelve mismatch repair-deficient cancer types. Study-level results: Tumor-resident clones, often absent from pretreatment blood, expanded after pembrolizumab and then contracted.

The protocol was immunoSEQ multiplex PCR, while the TCRdb copy is restricted to in-frame clones and leaves out a portion. There are roughly 79,000 clones in the sample; roughly 80% occur only once, and approximately 5.5% lies in the top ten. Mismatch repair deficiency was confirmed in all patients, by PCR or immunohistochemistry. TCRs were sequenced from a few patients responding to pembrolizumab. Comments on this clone: No antigen is known for it.

The ends lost 3 bases at V and 4 bases at J; junction bases unmatched: 5. CDR3 length: 15 residues. Germline CDR1 is LNHDA and CDR2 is SQIVND (reference sequence). Specimen: peripheral blood, collected 44 weeks after starting pembrolizumab. The chain links TRBV19 to TRBJ1-4, with 7 bases matching TRBD1. This TCR derives from an adult with mismatch repair-deficient cancer. The CDR3 bases are TGTGCCAGTAGTATGGTAGGGGGCATTAATGAAAAACTGTTTTTT. Translated, it gives CASSMVGGINEKLFF.